This is a list of T cell receptor beta chains from one sample in a study of cytomegalovirus exposure and HLA in healthy donors. TCRdb keeps only in-frame clones here, not all; method: immunoSEQ multiplex PCR. The sample lists about 130,000 clones, around 80% seen once, with about 6.5% in the top ten. The sequenced material came from PBMCs. Every receptor here comes from a man between 40 and 49 years old in good health and CMV-seropositive. The CDR3 runs from the conserved cysteine through the conserved F or W. A D gene is named only where the DNA matches it firmly. The size field is filled for only some rows; it gives once, few, many or a size class.

D: TRBD1; size: NA; J: TRBJ2-7; V: TRBV29-1; DNA: TGCAGCGTTGAAGGGGGAACAGGGGGCCTTGGGGGCGAGCAGTACTTC; CDR3: CSVEGGTGGLGGEQYF
D: TRBD1; size: NA; J: TRBJ1-2; V: TRBV15; DNA: TGTGCCACCAGCAGAGATTTGGACAGGGACTATGGCTACACCTTC; CDR3: CATSRDLDRDYGYTF
D: NA; size: NA; J: TRBJ1-4; V: TRBV30; DNA: TGTGCCTGGACCCAGGGGAAGGTTAATGAAAAACTGTTTTTT; CDR3: CAWTQGKVNEKLFF
D: TRBD1; size: NA; J: TRBJ1-5; V: TRBV6-1; DNA: TGTGCCACCACGACAGGGGATAGCAATCAGCCCCAGCATTTT; CDR3: CATTTGDSNQPQHF
D: TRBD1; size: few; J: TRBJ1-6; V: TRBV4-2; DNA: TGTGCCAGCAGCCAAGAAGGGGGCCTCGCGATGGTCCACTTT; CDR3: CASSQEGGLAMVHF
D: NA; size: NA; J: TRBJ1-4; V: TRBV19; DNA: TGTGCCAGTAGTATTTCCGGGGGTGTGCTTGTCTCCGAAAAACTGTTTTTT; CDR3: CASSISGGVLVSEKLFF
D: NA; size: NA; J: TRBJ2-3; V: TRBV28; DNA: TGTGCCAGCAGTTTAAAGCTTCCGGATACGCAGTATTTT; CDR3: CASSLKLPDTQYF
D: NA; size: NA; J: TRBJ1-5; V: TRBV5-4; DNA: TGTGCCAGCAGCGCTGACAGCGATCAGCCCCAGCATTTT; CDR3: CASSADSDQPQHF
D: TRBD2; size: NA; J: TRBJ2-7; V: TRBV28; DNA: TGTGCCAGCAGTTTATCCCTAGCGGAACTTACCTACGAGCAGTACTTC; CDR3: CASSLSLAELTYEQYF
D: TRBD1; size: NA; J: TRBJ1-2; V: TRBV6-4; DNA: TGTGCCAGCAGCGCCGGGACAGGGTCCCCCTATGGCTACACCTTC; CDR3: CASSAGTGSPYGYTF
D: NA; size: NA; J: TRBJ2-7; V: TRBV7-2; DNA: TGTGCCAGCAGCCCAGGACTTGCCTCACGGCAGCAGTACTTC; CDR3: CASSPGLASRQQYF
D: NA; size: NA; J: TRBJ2-7; V: TRBV11-2; DNA: TGTGCCAGCAGCTTAGGCAGGGTGGGCTCCTACGAGCAGTACTTC; CDR3: CASSLGRVGSYEQYF
D: TRBD1; size: NA; J: TRBJ1-2; V: TRBV7-2; DNA: TGTGCCAGCAGCCAAGTAGACAGGGAGAGTGGCTACACCTTC; CDR3: CASSQVDRESGYTF
D: TRBD1; size: NA; J: TRBJ1-5; V: TRBV15; DNA: TGTGCCACCAGCAGAGATCTAGGACAGGGTGTAATTCAGCCCCAGCATTTT; CDR3: CATSRDLGQGVIQPQHF
D: NA; size: NA; J: TRBJ2-1; V: TRBV28; DNA: TGTGCCAGCAGTTGGGGCGACTCCTACAATGAGCAGTTCTTC; CDR3: CASSWGDSYNEQFF
D: NA; size: NA; J: TRBJ1-5; V: TRBV4-1; DNA: TGCGCCAGCAGTGAAGAGGCGTACAATAGCAATCAGCCCCAGCATTTT; CDR3: CASSEEAYNSNQPQHF
D: NA; size: NA; J: TRBJ1-4; V: TRBV5-1; DNA: TGCGCCAGCAGCTTGGCCCTGGGGCAGGCTAATGAAAAACTGTTTTTT; CDR3: CASSLALGQANEKLFF
D: NA; size: once; J: TRBJ2-2; V: TRBV19; DNA: TGTGCCAGTAGTATCGAAACTCCCACGGGGACCGGGGAGCTGTTTTTT; CDR3: CASSIETPTGTGELFF
D: TRBD2; size: NA; J: TRBJ2-7; V: TRBV11-2; DNA: TGTGCCAGCAGCTTAGAGTGGGGGGGGGAGCCGCAGTACGAGCAGTACTTC; CDR3: CASSLEWGGEPQYEQYF
D: TRBD1; size: NA; J: TRBJ1-1; V: TRBV30; DNA: TGTGCCTGGAGCGAGGGACAGTCAGTAAATGCTTTCTTT; CDR3: CAWSEGQSVNAFF
D: NA; size: NA; J: TRBJ2-2; V: TRBV18; DNA: TGTGCCAGCTCGACAGGCAGGCCGAACACCGGGGAGCTGTTTTTT; CDR3: CASSTGRPNTGELFF
D: NA; size: NA; J: TRBJ1-4; V: TRBV18; DNA: TGTGCCAGCTCACCACGGCAGGGGACAACTAATGAAAAACTGTTTTTT; CDR3: CASSPRQGTTNEKLFF
D: TRBD1; size: NA; J: TRBJ1-2; V: TRBV7-9; DNA: TGTGCCAGCAGCTCGGGACAGGGAATCTATGGCTACACCTTC; CDR3: CASSSGQGIYGYTF
D: NA; size: once; J: TRBJ1-1; V: TRBV5-1; DNA: TGCGCCAGCAGCCCGGACGGAGGCGACACTGAAGCTTTCTTT; CDR3: CASSPDGGDTEAFF
D: TRBD2; size: NA; J: TRBJ2-3; V: TRBV9; DNA: TGTGCCAGCAGCGCCGGACTAGCAGATACGCAGTATTTT; CDR3: CASSAGLADTQYF
D: NA; size: NA; J: TRBJ1-2; V: TRBV25-1; DNA: TGTGCCAGCAGTGAATCGAGCTATGGCTACACCTTC; CDR3: CASSESSYGYTF
D: TRBD1; size: NA; J: TRBJ1-4; V: TRBV5-4; DNA: TGTGCCAGCAGCCCGGACAGGGTGGATGAAAAACTGTTTTTT; CDR3: CASSPDRVDEKLFF
D: NA; size: NA; J: TRBJ2-7; V: TRBV14; DNA: TGTGCCAGCAGCCAATGGGACACTAGGTACGAGCAGTACTTC; CDR3: CASSQWDTRYEQYF
D: TRBD1; size: NA; J: TRBJ2-3; V: TRBV5-4; DNA: TGTGCCAGCAGCAAAGAAACCACCGGGACAGGGGACGATACGCAGTATTTT; CDR3: CASSKETTGTGDDTQYF
D: NA; size: NA; J: TRBJ2-7; V: TRBV6-1; DNA: TGTGCCAGCTCCGACAGGTCCTACGAGCAGTACTTC; CDR3: CASSDRSYEQYF
D: TRBD2; size: NA; J: TRBJ2-6; V: TRBV19; DNA: TGTGCCAGTAGTATCTTGGGGAGGGGCCGATCATCTGGGGCCAACGTCCTGACTTTC; CDR3: CASSILGRGRSSGANVLTF
D: NA; size: NA; J: TRBJ2-7; V: TRBV5-1; DNA: TGCGCCAGCAGCAACTGGGCGGGGAACTCCTACGAGCAGTACTTC; CDR3: CASSNWAGNSYEQYF
D: NA; size: once; J: TRBJ1-3; V: TRBV5-1; DNA: TGCGCCAGCAGCTTGGCCGGGAGCCGGGGAGGAAACACCATATATTTT; CDR3: CASSLAGSRGGNTIYF
D: NA; size: NA; J: TRBJ1-3; V: TRBV25-1; DNA: TGTGCCAGCAGTGAACAGGGCTACACCATATATTTT; CDR3: CASSEQGYTIYF
D: NA; size: NA; J: TRBJ1-1; V: TRBV6-4; DNA: TGTGCCAGCACCCTGGGGCAGGGTGCCACTGAAGCTTTCTTT; CDR3: CASTLGQGATEAFF
D: NA; size: NA; J: TRBJ1-5; V: TRBV5-1; DNA: TGCGCCAGCAGCTGGGGGCGCAATCAGCCCCAGCATTTT; CDR3: CASSWGRNQPQHF
D: NA; size: NA; J: TRBJ1-3; V: TRBV9; DNA: TGTGCCAGCAGCGTAGAGGGGGGGGGCCTCTCTGGAAACACCATATATTTT; CDR3: CASSVEGGGLSGNTIYF
D: NA; size: NA; J: TRBJ2-5; V: TRBV9; DNA: TGTGCCAGCAGCGACGGGGTTAGCCAAAGAGAGACCCAGTACTTC; CDR3: CASSDGVSQRETQYF